Listed below are T cell receptor beta chains from one sample, sequenced in a study of CD8 T cells in ankylosing spondylitis. A single record per CDR3 protein comes from TCRdb applying MiXCR to the 5' RACE reads. The repertoire consists of approximately 300,000 distinct CDR3 sequences, with around 7.6% occurring once and the leading ten covering approximately 15%. The sample consisted of blood, either unsorted or a sorted T cell fraction (not recorded which). The receptor set was obtained from a male donor with ankylosing spondylitis. Each CDR3 is given with its conserved first and last residue. A D gene is named only where the DNA matches it firmly. Size tells how often a clone was seen (once, few, many) or the class of an expanded clone, and some rows leave it out.

many	TRBV29-1	12	TRBJ2-1	TRBD2	TGCAGCGTTGATAGCGGGAGCAATGAGCAGTTCTTC	CSVDSGSNEQFF
.	TRBV28	12	TRBJ2-7	.	TGTGCCAGCACCGGACTGTCCTACGAGCAGTACTTC	CASTGLSYEQYF
many	TRBV12-3/TRBV12-4	12	TRBJ1-5	.	TGTGCCAGCAGGGGATTCAATCAGCCCCAGCATTTT	CASRGFNQPQHF
.	TRBV2	15	TRBJ1-5	TRBD1	TGTGCCAGCAGTGATGGGACAGGGGTGGAACAGCCCCAGCATTTT	CASSDGTGVEQPQHF
.	TRBV2	14	TRBJ2-5	TRBD2	TGTGCCAGCAGTGAATCTAGCGGGGGCCGGGACCAGTACTTC	CASSESSGGRDQYF
.	TRBV3-1	13	TRBJ2-7	TRBD2	TGTGCCAGCAGCTACACGGGACTAGCGCAGGCCAACTTC	CASSYTGLAQANF
few	TRBV7-9	15	TRBJ2-1	TRBD2	TGTGCCAGCAGCCCTCGGGGCGGGGGCTACAATGAGCAGTTCTTC	CASSPRGGGYNEQFF
many	TRBV20-1	14	TRBJ2-3	.	TGCAGTGCTCACCTAGGAGGGAGCACAGATACGCAGTATTTT	CSAHLGGSTDTQYF
.	TRBV9	17	TRBJ2-2	TRBD2	TGTGCCAGCAGCCCCCGGACTAGCGGGAGGGCAGCCGGGGAGCTGTTTTTT	CASSPRTSGRAAGELFF
many	TRBV7-2	13	TRBJ2-7	TRBD1	TGTGCCAGCAGCCTGGGGGCGACAGGGCTGCAGTACTTC	CASSLGATGLQYF
many	TRBV7-2	14	TRBJ2-2	.	TGTGCCAGCAGCTTTACTCGGCGGGGCGGGGAGCTGTTTTTT	CASSFTRRGGELFF
few	TRBV5-1	14	TRBJ1-2	.	TGCGCCAGCAGCCCCGACGACGAGGGTTATGGCTACACCTTC	CASSPDDEGYGYTF
.	TRBV20-1	16	TRBJ2-1	TRBD2	TGCAGTGCTAGAGACCCCCAGCGGGAGAGCTACAATGAGCAGTTCTTC	CSARDPQRESYNEQFF
many	TRBV6-1	13	TRBJ2-7	.	TGTGCCAGCAGTGCTGGGGCCCCCTACGAGCAGTACTTC	CASSAGAPYEQYF
few	TRBV12-3/TRBV12-4	15	TRBJ1-3	TRBD1	TGTGCCAGTCATTCGGGACAGGGGTACGGAAACACCATATATTTT	CASHSGQGYGNTIYF
.	TRBV2	17	TRBJ2-2	.	TGTGCCAGCAGTGACCCCACGGGCCAGGGTGTACCCGGGGAGCTGTTTTTT	CASSDPTGQGVPGELFF
few	TRBV29-1	11	TRBJ2-5	.	TGCAGCGCCTTAAACACCGGATCGTGGTACTTC	CSALNTGSWYF
few	TRBV12-3/TRBV12-4	15	TRBJ2-1	TRBD1	TGTGCCAGCAGTTCAGTGCAGGGGGTGGGTGATGAGCAGTTCTTC	CASSSVQGVGDEQFF
few	TRBV11-3	13	TRBJ2-1	.	TGTGCCAGCAGCTACGACACAGGGTATGAGCAGTTCTTC	CASSYDTGYEQFF
few	TRBV5-1	16	TRBJ2-2	.	TGCGCCAGCAGCCAGGACAGCTTCGCGAACACCGGGGAGCTGTTTTTT	CASSQDSFANTGELFF
many	TRBV5-8	16	TRBJ2-3	.	TGTGCCAGCAGCCGACCAACCTATTCCAACACAGATACGCAGTATTTT	CASSRPTYSNTDTQYF
.	TRBV20-1	15	TRBJ2-2	.	TGCAGTGCTAGGGGCGGGTCCGCGAACACCGGGGAGCTGTTTTTT	CSARGGSANTGELFF
.	TRBV3-1	16	TRBJ2-1	TRBD2	TGTGCCAGCAGCCTGCAAGGACTAGCGGCTTACAATGAGCAGTTCTTC	CASSLQGLAAYNEQFF
few	TRBV28	14	TRBJ2-2	.	TGTGCCTCTTTTGGAGGACGGGACACCGGGGAGCTGTTTTTT	CASFGGRDTGELFF
many	TRBV10-3	16	TRBJ2-5	TRBD2	TGTGCCATCAGTGAGTCGAGCGTAGCGGGTGGGGAGACCCAGTACTTC	CAISESSVAGGETQYF
many	TRBV2	16	TRBJ2-1	TRBD2	TGTGCCAGCACAAGACGACTAGCGGGAGGCCTCCATGAGCAGTTCTTC	CASTRRLAGGLHEQFF
.	TRBV11-2	14	TRBJ1-4	.	TGTGCCAGCAGCCCCTCGTGGAGGGGTGAAAAACTGTTTTTT	CASSPSWRGEKLFF
many	TRBV28	13	TRBJ2-7	TRBD2	TGTGCCAGCAGTCCCGGGACTAGGTACGAGCAGTACTTC	CASSPGTRYEQYF
.	TRBV20-1	11	TRBJ2-3	TRBD2	TGCAGTGCTCTAGCGGGGGGGACGCAGTATTTT	CSALAGGTQYF
many	TRBV25-1	15	TRBJ2-1	TRBD1	TGTGCCAGCAGAGGGGACAGGGGAGGAAACAATGAGCAGTTCTTC	CASRGDRGGNNEQFF
.	TRBV20-1	13	TRBJ2-7	.	TGCAGTGCTAGGCTGGGACTGGAGTTGGAGCAGTACTTC	CSARLGLELEQYF